This T cell receptor beta chain derives from a study of T-cell memory formation after mild COVID-19. Whole-study context: For the most part, TCR clusters were specific to one donor. Overall study findings and caveats: SARS-CoV-2 specificity was not confirmed for second-wave clones peaking on day 37. Pre-infection memory contained some responding clones, which suggested that cross-reactive memory had joined.

The CDR3 has 16 amino acids. Trimming took 0 bases from V and 5 from J, leaving 14 bases between them. It was 5'RACE with constant-segment primers that produced the TCR alpha and TCR beta cDNA libraries, which carried sample barcodes and UMIs. TCRdb re-analysed the 5' RACE reads in MiXCR, keeping a single row per CDR3 protein. The sample consists of roughly 300,000 distinct CDR3 sequences, approximately 8% of them appearing once. At least ten counts were recorded for this clonotype. Antigen specificity is unknown. The V gene is TRBV12-3 or TRBV12-4, the J gene TRBJ2-1, with D perhaps matching TRBD1 (6 bases). This clonotype was obtained from a man aged 18 to 30 who had mild COVID-19 (a few samples of this study predate the infection). Cell type and time point are not known. Material: PBMCs or a T cell subset sorted from them (not recorded which). The CDR3 loop reads CASSLALGASDNEQFF. The CDR3 bases are TGTGCCAGCAGTTTAGCGCTGGGGGCCTCAGACAATGAGCAGTTCTTC.